These 2 T cell receptor beta chains share one sample of origin, sequenced in a study of type 1 regulatory T cells. TCRdb fed the reads into MiXCR, producing one record per CDR3 protein. Of about 62,000 distinct CDR3 sequences detected, 62% appear once; the ten largest clones hold 1.8%. No antigen has been assigned to these receptors. The sequencing sample was made of cultured non-Tr1 T cells, either the whole culture or a sorted T cell fraction (not recorded which). The source is a human donor in good health.

To note about this clonotype: At one end the junction does not follow the germline gene, possibly because of a read error. V gene TRBV6-1 combines with J gene TRBJ2-1; D is undetermined. The CDR3 is 15 residues long. The germline CDR1 and CDR2 sequences are MNHNS and SASEGT. CDR3: CASSEMAGSFNEQFF. CDR3 bases: TGTGCCAGCAGTGAAATGGCAGGATCCTTCAATGAGCAGTTCTTC.

The chain combines TRBV29-1 with TRBJ1-4; a possible D gene is TRBD1 (6 bases). This CDR3 is built from 14 residues. The ends were cut back, 7 bases at V and 10 bases at J, with 22 bases in the middle. Germline V CDR1 and CDR2: SQVTM, ANQGSEA. CDR3 DNA sequence: TGCAGCGCCCGCGGAACAGGGACCGGAGGAAAACTGTTTTTT. The encoded protein is CSARGTGTGGKLFF.